Presented here are 20 T cell receptor beta chains from one specimen sequenced in a study of blood T cell repertoires in COVID-19. Produced via immunoSEQ multiplex PCR; TCRdb's table is partial and in-frame only. The data show approximately 150,000 clones, around four fifths seen once. The sample was peripheral blood. Receptor source: a human donor in a cohort sampled during active COVID-19.

The V and J genes are TRBV29-1 and TRBJ1-1; no clear D. The CDR3 length is 12 residues. Trimming left V 4 bases short and J 0 bases short, with 6 bases between. From germline, CDR1 is SQVTM and CDR2 ANQGSEA. CDR3 protein: CSVVSVNTEAFF. The CDR3 DNA is TGCAGCGTTGTTTCTGTGAACACTGAAGCTTTCTTT.

V is TRBV6-1 and J is TRBJ2-1, with 9 bases identical to TRBD1. This CDR3 region has 16 residues. Germline V gives CDR1 MNHNS, CDR2 SASEGT. V lost 3 bases and J lost 9; bases outside the gene matches: 12. The DNA of the CDR3 is TGTGCCAGCAGTGACCGAGGACAGGGGCTTCTCGGTGAGCAGTTCTTC. Protein sequence: CASSDRGQGLLGEQFF.

The J gene is TRBJ1-4, the V gene TRBV7-8, with TRBD1 matching 8 bases. The germline V gene has CDR1 SGHVS and CDR2 FQNEAQ. CDR3 length equals 14 residues. Unmatched junction bases numbered 6, after V lost 5 bases and J lost 7 bases. This CDR3 is CASSLDRAGEKLFF. CDR3 DNA: TGTGCCAGCAGCCTGGACAGGGCCGGTGAAAAACTGTTTTTT.

The chain couples TRBV5-6 to TRBJ1-1, with D possibly TRBD1 on 5 matching bases. Germline CDR1 is SGHDT and CDR2 is YYEEEE. Trimming stripped 0 bases from V and 4 bases from J, with 10 bases between. The length of the CDR3 is 14 residues. The CDR3 spells CASSLARGFTEAFF. For the CDR3, the DNA is TGTGCCAGCAGCTTGGCGCGGGGGTTCACTGAAGCTTTCTTT. The full variable domain, completed using reference TRBV5-6 and TRBJ1-1, is DAGVTQSPTHLIKTRGQQVTLRCSPKSGHDTVSWYQQALGQGPQFIFQYYEEEERQRGNFPDRFSGHQFPNYSSELNVNALLLGDSALYLCASSLARGFTEAFFGQGTRLTVV.

The chain couples TRBV7-3 to TRBJ2-7, with TRBD1 matching 8 bases. J gave up 7 bases and V 5 bases, and 13 bases lay outside the gene matches. Germline values: CDR1 SGHTA, CDR2 FQGTGA. The CDR3 totals 15 residues. CDR3 sequence (DNA): TGTGCCAGCAGCGACTTCCCGGACAGGGACTTTGAGCAGTACTTC. It encodes CASSDFPDRDFEQYF.

The chain combines TRBV7-2 with TRBJ2-4; a possible D gene is TRBD1 (7 bases). Looked up from germline, CDR1 is SGHTA and CDR2 is FQGNSA. The V end was cut by 1 base, the J end by 9 bases, with 19 bases between. This CDR3 spans 16 amino acids. The CDR3 region is CASSLGGDSDGRIQYF. In DNA form, the CDR3 reads TGTGCCAGCAGCTTAGGGGGGGACAGCGACGGTCGCATTCAGTACTTC.

This clone was found once. Other DNA sequences in this sample translate to the same CDR3. V is TRBV5-1 and J is TRBJ1-2; 8 nucleotides match TRBD1. CDR3 length: 15 amino acids. Germline CDR1 reads SGHRS; CDR2 reads YFSETQ. V lost 0 bases and J lost 2; bases outside the gene matches: 3. CDR3 DNA sequence: TGCGCCAGCAGCTTGGCTACAGGGGGGAACTATGGCTACACCTTC. The encoded protein is CASSLATGGNYGYTF.

The CDR3 spells CASSKGHSNQPQHF. DNA for the CDR3: TGTGCCAGCAGCAAAGGACATAGCAATCAGCCCCAGCATTTT. J is TRBJ1-5 and V is TRBV3-1 (or the pseudogene TRBV3-2); D may be TRBD1 (5 bases). Trimming removed 5 bases from V and 0 bases from J, with 8 bases in between. Germline CDR1 reads LGHDT; CDR2 reads YNNKEL (reference sequence). The CDR3 spans 14 residues.

The chain is built from TRBV18 and TRBJ2-2, with D uncertain. Trimming left V 0 bases short and J 1 base short, with 9 bases between. Germline CDR1 KGHSH, CDR2 LQKENI. This CDR3 spans 16 amino acids. The CDR3 DNA sequence: TGTGCCAGCTCACCACCGGTCGAACAGAACACCGGGGAGCTGTTTTTT. Translated, it gives CASSPPVEQNTGELFF.

This clone came up many times. V is TRBV6-6 and J is TRBJ2-4, with D tentatively TRBD1 (6 bases). The CDR3 is made up of 15 amino acids. Germline CDR1 MNHNY, CDR2 SVGAGI (reference sequence). V was shortened by 3 bases and J by 0 bases, with 9 bases between the two germline ends. DNA for the CDR3: TGTGCCAGCAGTTATGGGGGCTTAGCCAAAAACATTCAGTACTTC. It codes for CASSYGGLAKNIQYF.

This rearrangement joins TRBV2 to TRBJ1-2; D not resolved. The CDR3 has 17 amino acids. The V gene lost 0 bases and the J gene lost 5 bases, with 19 bases spanning the gap. Germline V gives CDR1 SNHLY, CDR2 FYNNEI. CDR3 nucleotide sequence: TGTGCCAGCAGTGAAGCGCAGACGGGCCGCCGGGGATATGGCTACACCTTC. Residues: CASSEAQTGRRGYGYTF.

The V call is TRBV6-5, the J call TRBJ1-6; TRBD1 agrees at 9 bases. From germline, CDR1 is MNHEY and CDR2 SVGAGI. J gave up 7 bases and V 6 bases, and 7 bases lay outside the gene matches. CDR3 length: 15 amino acids. The CDR3 is CASRTRTGDNSPLHF. CDR3 nucleotide sequence: TGTGCCAGCAGAACTAGGACAGGGGACAATTCACCCCTCCACTTT.

This clone occurred a few times. V is TRBV30 and J is TRBJ1-1; no firm D call. Germline V gene sequence: CDR1 GTSNPN, CDR2 SVGIG (reference sequence). This CDR3 contains 11 residues. V gave up 4 bases and J gave up 4 bases, with 7 bases separating them. In nucleotides, the CDR3 is TGTGCCTGGATCTCAGTCACTGAAGCTTTCTTT. Translating it yields CAWISVTEAFF.

This chain links TRBV2 with TRBJ2-2, with 9 bases aligning to TRBD2. Per germline, CDR1 SNHLY and CDR2 FYNNEI. This CDR3 comprises 14 residues. The V gene end was trimmed by 5 bases and the J gene end by 6 bases; junction bases not matched to a gene: 4. CDR3 protein: CASSFLAGPGELFF. The CDR3 coding sequence is TGTGCCAGCAGTTTCCTAGCGGGGCCCGGGGAGCTGTTTTTT.

The chain links TRBV2 to TRBJ2-7; D remains ambiguous. The CDR3 extends over 11 amino acids. The germline CDR1 and CDR2 sequences are SNHLY and FYNNEI. V lost 5 bases and J 0 bases, leaving 2 bases between the germline ends. Here the CDR3 reads CASSLSYEQYV. CDR3 DNA sequence: TGTGCCAGCAGTCTCTCCTACGAGCAGTACGTC.

In its sample, this clone was seen a few times. The rearrangement joins TRBV9 to TRBJ1-3; D is undetermined. CDR1 and CDR2 from the germline V gene are SGDLS and YYNGEE. The V end lost 5 bases, the J end lost 2 bases, and 14 bases lay between the germline ends. The CDR3 runs 15 residues. The CDR3 reads CASSLDDVAGNTIYF. CDR3 in DNA: TGTGCCAGCAGTCTAGACGACGTCGCTGGAAACACCATATATTTT.

This clone was observed a handful of times. The chain uses TRBV4-1 and TRBJ2-2; D remains ambiguous. This CDR3 has 10 residues. With 11 bases removed from V and 6 bases from J, the gap between germline ends came to 7 bases. Germline V gene sequence: CDR1 MGHRA, CDR2 YSYEKL. The CDR3 reads CAGPPGELFF. The CDR3 coding sequence is TGCGCCGGCCCCCCCGGGGAGCTGTTTTTT.

This rearrangement joins TRBV18 to TRBJ2-1, with a tentative D call TRBD2 (5 bases). Trimming stripped 6 bases from V and 6 bases from J, with 12 bases between. This CDR3 is built from 13 residues. Germline V gene lookup returns CDR1 KGHSH and CDR2 LQKENI. DNA for the CDR3: TGTGCCAGCTCCAGAAAACTAGGCAATGAGCAGTTCTTC. Translated, it gives CASSRKLGNEQFF.

The chain uses TRBV3-1 (or the pseudogene TRBV3-2) and TRBJ2-1; perhaps TRBD1 as D (6 bases). Trimming took off 2 bases at V and 4 bases at J, with 9 bases between the two ends. The CDR3 has 14 amino acids. Germline lookup yields CDR1 LGHDT and CDR2 YNNKEL (reference sequence). The CDR3 nucleotides read TGTGCCAGCAGCCAAAGGGGGATTTACAATGAGCAGTTCTTC. This gives the protein CASSQRGIYNEQFF.

The table lists this clone with a few counts. The genes are TRBV4-1 and TRBJ2-5, with a possible D match to TRBD2 (5 bases). The V gene's germline CDR1 is MGHRA and CDR2 YSYEKL. The ends were cut back, 1 base at V and 2 bases at J, with 23 bases in the middle. This CDR3 has 19 residues. CDR3 coding DNA: TGCGCCAGCAGCCAAGGGTGGGGAGATATTACCCTTCCACAAGAGACCCAGTACTTC. This codes for CASSQGWGDITLPQETQYF.